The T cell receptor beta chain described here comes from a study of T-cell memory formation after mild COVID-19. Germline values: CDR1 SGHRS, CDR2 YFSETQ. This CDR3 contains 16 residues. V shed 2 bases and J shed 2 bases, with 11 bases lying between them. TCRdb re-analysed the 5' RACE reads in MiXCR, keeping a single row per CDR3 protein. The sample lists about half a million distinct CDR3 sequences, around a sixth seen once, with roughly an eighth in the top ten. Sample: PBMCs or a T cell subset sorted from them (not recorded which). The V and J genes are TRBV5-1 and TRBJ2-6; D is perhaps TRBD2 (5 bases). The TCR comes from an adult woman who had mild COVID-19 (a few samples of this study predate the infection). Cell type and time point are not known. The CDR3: CASSFEGFAGANVLTF. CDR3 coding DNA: TGCGCCAGCAGCTTCGAGGGTTTCGCTGGGGCCAACGTCCTGACTTTC.